The present T cell receptor beta chain was sequenced within a study of blood T cells in healthy people across ages. The use of a sample-barcoded 5' primer and a J-beta primer mix characterized a second PCR of roughly 7 to 11 cycles. Every cDNA was tagged by a template-switch adaptor with 12 random nucleotides. MiXCR, applied by TCRdb to the 5' RACE reads, yields one record per CDR3 protein. In the table there are 550,000 to 650,000 distinct CDR3 sequences, approximately 30% of which are singletons. CDR3 length: 14 amino acids. Trimming pared 3 bases from V and 13 bases from J, leaving 20 bases between. Germline V gene data show CDR1 as SGHDT and CDR2 as YYEEEE.

This clonotype originated in a woman of 80 years or more in good health. The specimen sequenced was blood. V is TRBV5-6 and J is TRBJ2-1; possible D gene TRBD2, 7 bases. The CDR3 sequence is CASSWAGAQETQFF. The CDR3 DNA is TGTGCCAGCAGCTGGGCGGGGGCGCAAGAGACCCAGTTCTTC.